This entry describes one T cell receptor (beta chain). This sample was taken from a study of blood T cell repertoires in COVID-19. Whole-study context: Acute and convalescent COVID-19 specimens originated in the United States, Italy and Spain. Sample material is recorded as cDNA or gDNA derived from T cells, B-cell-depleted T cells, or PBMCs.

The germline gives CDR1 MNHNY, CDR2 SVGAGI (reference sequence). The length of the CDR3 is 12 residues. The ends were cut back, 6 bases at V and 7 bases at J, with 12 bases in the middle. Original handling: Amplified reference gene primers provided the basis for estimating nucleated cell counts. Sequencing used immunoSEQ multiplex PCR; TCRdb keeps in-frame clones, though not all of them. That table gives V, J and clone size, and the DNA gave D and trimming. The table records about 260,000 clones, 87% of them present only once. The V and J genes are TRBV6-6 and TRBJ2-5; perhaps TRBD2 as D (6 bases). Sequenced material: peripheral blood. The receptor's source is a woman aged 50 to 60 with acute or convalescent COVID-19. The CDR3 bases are TGTGCCAGCAGCATCGGGGGTCTGACCCAGTACTTC. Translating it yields CASSIGGLTQYF.